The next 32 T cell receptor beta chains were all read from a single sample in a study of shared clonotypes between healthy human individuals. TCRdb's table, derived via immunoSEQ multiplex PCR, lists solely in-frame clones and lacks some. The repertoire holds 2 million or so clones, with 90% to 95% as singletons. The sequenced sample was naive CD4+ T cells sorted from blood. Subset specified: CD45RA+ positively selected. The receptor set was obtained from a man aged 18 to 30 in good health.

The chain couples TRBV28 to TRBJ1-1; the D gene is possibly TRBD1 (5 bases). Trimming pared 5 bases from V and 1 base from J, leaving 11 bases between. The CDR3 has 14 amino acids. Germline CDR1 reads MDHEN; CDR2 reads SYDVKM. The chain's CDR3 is CASSLGARNTEAFF. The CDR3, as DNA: TGTGCCAGCAGTCTAGGGGCCAGGAACACTGAAGCTTTCTTT.

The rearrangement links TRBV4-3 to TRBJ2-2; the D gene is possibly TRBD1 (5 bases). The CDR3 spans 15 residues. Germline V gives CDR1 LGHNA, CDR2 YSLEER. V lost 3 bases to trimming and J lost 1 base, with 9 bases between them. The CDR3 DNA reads TGCGCCAGCAGCCAGCAGACAGTGAACACCGGGGAGCTGTTTTTT. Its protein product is CASSQQTVNTGELFF.

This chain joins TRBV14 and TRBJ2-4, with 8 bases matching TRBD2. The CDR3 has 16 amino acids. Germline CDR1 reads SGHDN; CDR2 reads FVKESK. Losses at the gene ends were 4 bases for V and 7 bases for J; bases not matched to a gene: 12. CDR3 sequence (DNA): TGTGCCAGCAGCCGAACTAGCGGTGGGGCTCGGAACATTCAGTACTTC. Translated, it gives CASSRTSGGARNIQYF.

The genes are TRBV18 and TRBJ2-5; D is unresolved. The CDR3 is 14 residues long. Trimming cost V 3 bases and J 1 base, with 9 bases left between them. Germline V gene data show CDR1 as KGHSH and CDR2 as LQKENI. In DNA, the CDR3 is TGTGCCAGCTCACCGAGGCTGGGCCAAGAGACCCAGTACTTC. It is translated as CASSPRLGQETQYF.

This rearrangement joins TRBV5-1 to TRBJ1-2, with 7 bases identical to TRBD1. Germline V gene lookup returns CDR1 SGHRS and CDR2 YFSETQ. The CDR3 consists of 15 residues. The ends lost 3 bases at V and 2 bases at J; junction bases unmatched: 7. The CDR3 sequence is CASSWTGTDNYGYTF. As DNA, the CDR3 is TGCGCCAGCAGCTGGACCGGGACAGACAACTATGGCTACACCTTC.

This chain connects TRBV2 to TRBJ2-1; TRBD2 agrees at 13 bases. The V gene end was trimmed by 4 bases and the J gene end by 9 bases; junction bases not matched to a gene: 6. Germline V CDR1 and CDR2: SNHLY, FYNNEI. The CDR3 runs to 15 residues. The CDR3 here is CASSVSLAGGSEQFF. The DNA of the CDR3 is TGTGCCAGCAGTGTATCACTAGCGGGGGGGAGTGAGCAGTTCTTC.

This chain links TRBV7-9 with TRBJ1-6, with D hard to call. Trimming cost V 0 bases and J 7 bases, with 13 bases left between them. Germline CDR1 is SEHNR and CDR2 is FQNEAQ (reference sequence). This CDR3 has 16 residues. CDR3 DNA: TGTGCCAGCAGCTTAGCGGAAACGAAGGGCAATTCACCCCTCCACTTT. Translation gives CASSLAETKGNSPLHF.

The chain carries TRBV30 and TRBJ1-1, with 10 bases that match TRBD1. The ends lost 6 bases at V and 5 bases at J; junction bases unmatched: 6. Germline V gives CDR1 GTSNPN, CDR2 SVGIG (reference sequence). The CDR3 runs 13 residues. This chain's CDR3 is CACSRTGGTEAFF. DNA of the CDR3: TGTGCCTGTTCTAGGACAGGGGGAACTGAAGCTTTCTTT.

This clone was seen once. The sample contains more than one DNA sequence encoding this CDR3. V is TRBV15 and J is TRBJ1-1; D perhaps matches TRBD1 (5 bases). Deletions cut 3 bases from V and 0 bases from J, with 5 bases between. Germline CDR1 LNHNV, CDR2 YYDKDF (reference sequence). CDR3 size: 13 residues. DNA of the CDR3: TGTGCCACCAGCAGGGACATGAACACTGAAGCTTTCTTT. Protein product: CATSRDMNTEAFF.

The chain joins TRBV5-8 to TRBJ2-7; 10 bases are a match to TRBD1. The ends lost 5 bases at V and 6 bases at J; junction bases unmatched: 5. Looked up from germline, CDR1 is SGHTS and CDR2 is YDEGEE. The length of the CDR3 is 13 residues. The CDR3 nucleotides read TGTGCCAGCAGACTGACAGGGGGCGGCGAGCAGTACTTC. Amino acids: CASRLTGGGEQYF.

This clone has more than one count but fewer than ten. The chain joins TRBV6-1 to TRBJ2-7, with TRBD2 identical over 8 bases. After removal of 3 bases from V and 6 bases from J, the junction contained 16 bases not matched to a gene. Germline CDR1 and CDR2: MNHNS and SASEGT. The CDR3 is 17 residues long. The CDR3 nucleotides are TGTGCCAGCAGTGATAGGGGTAGCGGGGTCCCCCCTCTCGAGCAGTACTTC. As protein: CASSDRGSGVPPLEQYF.

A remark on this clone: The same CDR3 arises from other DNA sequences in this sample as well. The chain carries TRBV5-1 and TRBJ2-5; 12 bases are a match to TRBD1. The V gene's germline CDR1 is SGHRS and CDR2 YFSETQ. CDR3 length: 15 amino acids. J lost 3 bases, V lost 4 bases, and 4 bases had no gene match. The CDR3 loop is CASSPGTGGEETQYF. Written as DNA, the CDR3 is TGCGCCAGCAGCCCCGGGACAGGGGGCGAAGAGACCCAGTACTTC.

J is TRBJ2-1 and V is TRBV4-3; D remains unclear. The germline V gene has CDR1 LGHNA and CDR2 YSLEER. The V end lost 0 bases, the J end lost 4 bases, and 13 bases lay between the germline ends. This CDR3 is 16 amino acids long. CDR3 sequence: CASSQDWTATYNEQFF. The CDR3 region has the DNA TGCGCCAGCAGCCAAGATTGGACGGCCACATACAATGAGCAGTTCTTC.

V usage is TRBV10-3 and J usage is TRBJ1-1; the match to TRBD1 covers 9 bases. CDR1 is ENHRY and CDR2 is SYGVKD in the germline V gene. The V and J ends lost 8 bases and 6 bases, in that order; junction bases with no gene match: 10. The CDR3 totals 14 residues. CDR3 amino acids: CAIRQGDRSAEAFF. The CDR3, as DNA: TGTGCCATCCGACAGGGGGACAGGAGCGCTGAAGCTTTCTTT.

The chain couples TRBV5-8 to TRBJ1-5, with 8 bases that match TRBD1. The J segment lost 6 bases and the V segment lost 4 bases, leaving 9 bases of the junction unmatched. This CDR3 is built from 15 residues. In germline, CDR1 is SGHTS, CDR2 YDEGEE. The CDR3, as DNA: TGTGCCAGCAGCCTGGGACAGGTGGCCGGTCAGCCCCAGCATTTT. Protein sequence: CASSLGQVAGQPQHF.

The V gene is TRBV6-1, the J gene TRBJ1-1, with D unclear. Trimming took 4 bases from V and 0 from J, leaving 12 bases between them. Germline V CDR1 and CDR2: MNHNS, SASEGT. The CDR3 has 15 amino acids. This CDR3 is CASSAWVNMNTEAFF. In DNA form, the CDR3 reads TGTGCCAGCAGTGCCTGGGTTAACATGAACACTGAAGCTTTCTTT.

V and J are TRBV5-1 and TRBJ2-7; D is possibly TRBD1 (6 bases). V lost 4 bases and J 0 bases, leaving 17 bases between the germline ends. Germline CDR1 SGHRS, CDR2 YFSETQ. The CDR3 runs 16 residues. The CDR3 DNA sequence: TGCGCCAGCAGCCCGTCCGGGACACCCAGCTCCTACGAGCAGTACTTC. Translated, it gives CASSPSGTPSSYEQYF.

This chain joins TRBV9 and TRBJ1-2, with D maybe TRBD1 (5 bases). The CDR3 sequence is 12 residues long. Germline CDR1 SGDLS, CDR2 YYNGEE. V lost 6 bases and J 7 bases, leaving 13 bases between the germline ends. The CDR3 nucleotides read TGTGCCAGCAACTCCCTGGACACTGGCTACACCTTC. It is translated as CASNSLDTGYTF.

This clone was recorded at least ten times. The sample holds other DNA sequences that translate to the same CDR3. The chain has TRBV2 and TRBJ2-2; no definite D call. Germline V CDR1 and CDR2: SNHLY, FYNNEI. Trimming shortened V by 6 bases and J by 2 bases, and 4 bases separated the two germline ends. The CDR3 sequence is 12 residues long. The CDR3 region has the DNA TGTGCCAGCAGCGCCAACACCGGGGAGCTGTTTTTT. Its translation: CASSANTGELFF. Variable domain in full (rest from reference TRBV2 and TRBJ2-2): EPEVTQTPSHQVTQMGQEVILRCVPISNHLYFYWYRQILGQKVEFLVSFYNNEISEKSEIFDDQFSVERPDGSNFTLKIRSTKLEDSAMYFCASSANTGELFFGEGSRLTVL.

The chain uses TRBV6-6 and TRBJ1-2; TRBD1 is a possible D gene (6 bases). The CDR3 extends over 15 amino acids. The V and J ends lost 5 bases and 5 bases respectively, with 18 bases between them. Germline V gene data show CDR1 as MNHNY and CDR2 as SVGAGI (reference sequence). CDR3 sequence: CASSRSGGLDYGYTF. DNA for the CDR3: TGTGCCAGCAGTCGGAGCGGGGGGCTAGATTATGGCTACACCTTC.

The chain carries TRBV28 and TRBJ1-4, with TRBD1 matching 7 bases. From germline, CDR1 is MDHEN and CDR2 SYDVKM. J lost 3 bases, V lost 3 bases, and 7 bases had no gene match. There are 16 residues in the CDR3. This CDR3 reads CASSFEGGRPNEKLFF. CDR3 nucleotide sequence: TGTGCCAGCAGTTTTGAAGGGGGCCGGCCTAATGAAAAACTGTTTTTT.

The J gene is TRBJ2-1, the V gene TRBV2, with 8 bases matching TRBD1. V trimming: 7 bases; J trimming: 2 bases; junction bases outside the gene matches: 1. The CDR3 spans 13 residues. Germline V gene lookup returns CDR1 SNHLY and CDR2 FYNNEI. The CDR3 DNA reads TGTGCCAGCACCAGGGGGCCCTACAATGAGCAGTTCTTC. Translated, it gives CASTRGPYNEQFF.

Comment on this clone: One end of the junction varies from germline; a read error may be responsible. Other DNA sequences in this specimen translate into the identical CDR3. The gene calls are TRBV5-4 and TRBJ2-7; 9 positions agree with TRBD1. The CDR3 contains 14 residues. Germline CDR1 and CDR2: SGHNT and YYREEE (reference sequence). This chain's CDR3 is CASSLGTGRDEQYF. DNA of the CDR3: TGTGCCAGCAGTTTGGGGACAGGGCGTGACGAGCAGTACTTC.

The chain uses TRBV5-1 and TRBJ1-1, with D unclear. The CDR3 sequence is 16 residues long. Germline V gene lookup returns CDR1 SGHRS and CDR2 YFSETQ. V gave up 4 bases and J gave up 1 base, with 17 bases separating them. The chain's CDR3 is CASSRSLTEGNTEAFF. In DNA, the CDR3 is TGCGCCAGCAGCCGTTCATTGACGGAAGGGAACACTGAAGCTTTCTTT.

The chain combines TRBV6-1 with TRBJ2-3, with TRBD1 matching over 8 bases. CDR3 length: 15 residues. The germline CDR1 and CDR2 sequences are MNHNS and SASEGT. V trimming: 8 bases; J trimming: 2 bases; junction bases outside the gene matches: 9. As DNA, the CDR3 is TGTGCCAGCGCCCCCGGGACAGGACTCACAGATACGCAGTATTTT. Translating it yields CASAPGTGLTDTQYF.

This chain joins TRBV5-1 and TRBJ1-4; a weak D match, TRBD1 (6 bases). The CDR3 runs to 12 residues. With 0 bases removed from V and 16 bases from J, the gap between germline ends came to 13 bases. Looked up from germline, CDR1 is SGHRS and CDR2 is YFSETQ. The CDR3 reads CASSLGGGSAFF. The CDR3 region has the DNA TGCGCCAGCAGCTTGGGCGGGGGCTCTGCGTTTTTT.

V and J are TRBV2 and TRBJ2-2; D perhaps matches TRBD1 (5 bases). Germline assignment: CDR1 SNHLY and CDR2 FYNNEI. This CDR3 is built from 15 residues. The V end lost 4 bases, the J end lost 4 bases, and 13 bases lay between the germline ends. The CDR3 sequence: CASSAWGASTGELFF. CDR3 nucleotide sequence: TGTGCCAGCAGTGCATGGGGCGCGAGCACCGGGGAGCTGTTTTTT.

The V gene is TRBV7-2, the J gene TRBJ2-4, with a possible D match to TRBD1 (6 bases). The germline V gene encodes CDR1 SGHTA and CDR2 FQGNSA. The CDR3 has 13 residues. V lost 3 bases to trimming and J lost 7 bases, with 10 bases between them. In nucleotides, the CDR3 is TGTGCCAGCAGCTTTACAGGGAGCAACATTCAGTACTTC. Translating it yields CASSFTGSNIQYF.

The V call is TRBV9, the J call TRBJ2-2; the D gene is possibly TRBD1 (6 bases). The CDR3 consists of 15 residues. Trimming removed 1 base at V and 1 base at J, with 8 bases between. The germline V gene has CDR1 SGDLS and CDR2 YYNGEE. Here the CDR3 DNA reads TGTGCCAGCAGCGTAACGACAGGGAACACCGGGGAGCTGTTTTTT. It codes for CASSVTTGNTGELFF.

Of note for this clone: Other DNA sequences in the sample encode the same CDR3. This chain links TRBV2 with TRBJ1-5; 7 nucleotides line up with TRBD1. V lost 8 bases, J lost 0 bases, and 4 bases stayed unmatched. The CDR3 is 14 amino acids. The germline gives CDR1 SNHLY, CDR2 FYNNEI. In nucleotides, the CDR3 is TGTGCCAGCTCGGGACAGTCTAGCAATCAGCCCCAGCATTTT. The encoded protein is CASSGQSSNQPQHF.

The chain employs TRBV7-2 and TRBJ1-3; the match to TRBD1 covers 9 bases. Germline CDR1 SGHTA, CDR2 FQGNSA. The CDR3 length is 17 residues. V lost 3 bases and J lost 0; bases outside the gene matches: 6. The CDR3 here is CASSFSGTGYSGNTIYF. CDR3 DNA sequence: TGTGCCAGCAGCTTTTCCGGGACAGGGTACTCTGGAAACACCATATATTTT.

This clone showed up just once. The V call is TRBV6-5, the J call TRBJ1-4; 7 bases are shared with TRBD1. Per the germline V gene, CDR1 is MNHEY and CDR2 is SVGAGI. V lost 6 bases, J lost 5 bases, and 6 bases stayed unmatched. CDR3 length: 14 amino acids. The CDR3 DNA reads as TGTGCCAGCAGGTCACAGGGGTTGAATGAAAAACTGTTTTTT. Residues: CASRSQGLNEKLFF.